This T cell receptor beta chain was recorded in a study of CD8+CD57+ T cells in acquired aplastic anemia. Germline trimming cut 1 base from V and 7 bases from J; bases unmatched to any gene: 24. The CDR3 is made up of 21 amino acids. CDR1 is SGDLS, CDR2 YYNGEE, per germline. For CDR3 and TCR beta VDJ profiling, genomic DNA was the template used. TCRdb called the reads again in MiXCR, with one record for every CDR3 protein. The sample lists around 200,000 distinct CDR3 sequences, approximately 48% occurring once. Many counts were recorded for this clonotype. All sequencing subjects had displayed CD8+CD57+ cell expansion on flow cytometry. With no exception, the patients had severe acquired aplastic anemia.

The TCR sequence derives from a human donor with aplastic anemia. The chain joins TRBV9 to TRBJ1-5, with 9 bases lining up with TRBD1. The sample taken for sequencing was sorted CD4+, CD8+, or CD8+CD57+ T cells (not recorded which) from PBMCs. In DNA form, the CDR3 reads TGTGCCAGCAGCGTAATTGTGAGGGCCCCTAAGGGACAGGGTGATGACCAGCCCCAGCATTTT. Residues: CASSVIVRAPKGQGDDQPQHF.